Listed below are T cell receptor beta chains from one sample, sequenced in a study of control samples from healthy donors and cancer patients. The data were produced by immunoSEQ multiplex PCR, yet TCRdb's version contains in-frame clones alone and is incomplete. The repertoire includes roughly 88,000 clones, more than 85% of them detected once, and approximately 7.9% sits in the top ten. The sample was blood. Receptor source: a man between 18 and 29 years old in good health. Both conserved end residues are part of each CDR3. A D gene is named only where the DNA matches it firmly. Part of the rows lack a size; the others show once, few, many or a class for expanded clones.

DNA: TGCGCCAGCAGCTTGGCGGCGACAGGGTACAATGAGCAGTTCTTC; CDR3: CASSLAATGYNEQFF; J: TRBJ2-1; V: TRBV5-1; size: NA; D: TRBD1
DNA: TGTGCCAGCAGTTTACGACAGGGTGTTAATTCACCCCTCCACTTT; CDR3: CASSLRQGVNSPLHF; J: TRBJ1-6; V: TRBV5-5; size: NA; D: TRBD1
DNA: TGTGCCAGCAGTTTATCGGGACAAAATGGGTATGAGCAGTTCTTC; CDR3: CASSLSGQNGYEQFF; J: TRBJ2-1; V: TRBV27; size: NA; D: NA
DNA: TGTGCCAGCAGAATGAACGGCAATCAGCCCCAGCATTTT; CDR3: CASRMNGNQPQHF; J: TRBJ1-5; V: TRBV6-5; size: NA; D: NA
DNA: TGTGCCAGCAGAGAAAAACCCCTTGAGAACACTGAAGCTTTCTTT; CDR3: CASREKPLENTEAFF; J: TRBJ1-1; V: TRBV2; size: NA; D: NA
DNA: TGTGCCAGCAGCTCCACGCCTTCCAAGTTTAATTCACCCCTCCACTTT; CDR3: CASSSTPSKFNSPLHF; J: TRBJ1-6; V: TRBV11-2; size: NA; D: NA
DNA: TGTGCCAGCAGCCTAGCTAGCGGGATCTACGAGCAGTACTTC; CDR3: CASSLASGIYEQYF; J: TRBJ2-7; V: TRBV3-1/TRBV3-2; size: NA; D: TRBD2
DNA: TGTGCCAGCAGTCCGATTCCGGGACAGGCGCACCAAGAGACCCAGTACTTC; CDR3: CASSPIPGQAHQETQYF; J: TRBJ2-5; V: TRBV27; size: NA; D: TRBD1
DNA: TGTGCCAGCAGTTACGATACAGATACGCAGTATTTT; CDR3: CASSYDTDTQYF; J: TRBJ2-3; V: TRBV6-2/TRBV6-3; size: NA; D: NA
DNA: TGTGCCAGCAGCTCCGACCAGTCGACCGAGCAGTACTTC; CDR3: CASSSDQSTEQYF; J: TRBJ2-7; V: TRBV13; size: NA; D: NA
DNA: TGTGCCAGCAGTTACTCTAGGACTAGCGGGAGAAGTGAGCAGTTCTTC; CDR3: CASSYSRTSGRSEQFF; J: TRBJ2-1; V: TRBV6-5; size: NA; D: TRBD2
DNA: TGTGCCTGGAGCCTCAACACTGAAGCTTTCTTT; CDR3: CAWSLNTEAFF; J: TRBJ1-1; V: TRBV30; size: NA; D: NA
DNA: TGTGCCAGCAGCCTGGATCCGGGCACTTCGGCAGATACGCAGTATTTT; CDR3: CASSLDPGTSADTQYF; J: TRBJ2-3; V: TRBV3-1/TRBV3-2; size: NA; D: NA
DNA: TGTGCCAGCAGTTCCATGACCCGGCGAGGCTACACCTTC; CDR3: CASSSMTRRGYTF; J: TRBJ1-2; V: TRBV6-2/TRBV6-3; size: NA; D: NA
DNA: TGTGCCAGCAGCCTAGGGGGGAACTATGGCTACACCTTC; CDR3: CASSLGGNYGYTF; J: TRBJ1-2; V: TRBV14; size: NA; D: NA
DNA: TGTGCCAGCAGTATGACAGCGGGGTCCTACAATGAGCAGTTCTTC; CDR3: CASSMTAGSYNEQFF; J: TRBJ2-1; V: TRBV6-5; size: NA; D: TRBD2
DNA: TGCAGCGGGAGGACAGGGCTTAATGAAAAACTGTTTTTT; CDR3: CSGRTGLNEKLFF; J: TRBJ1-4; V: TRBV29-1; size: NA; D: TRBD1
DNA: TGTGCCAGCAGCCCGTTGGGGGGTAGCTCCTATAATTCACCCCTCCACTTT; CDR3: CASSPLGGSSYNSPLHF; J: TRBJ1-6; V: TRBV7-2; size: NA; D: NA
DNA: TGTGCCAGCAGTTCATTTCAGGGGACCTACTACAATGAGCAGTTCTTC; CDR3: CASSSFQGTYYNEQFF; J: TRBJ2-1; V: TRBV27; size: once; D: NA
DNA: TGTGCCAGCAGCTCGGAACCGGGACGGAGCTATGGCTACACCTTC; CDR3: CASSSEPGRSYGYTF; J: TRBJ1-2; V: TRBV5-5; size: NA; D: NA
DNA: TGCGCCAGCAGCCTACGAACAGGGGGCTCTGGAAACACCATATATTTT; CDR3: CASSLRTGGSGNTIYF; J: TRBJ1-3; V: TRBV5-1; size: NA; D: TRBD1
DNA: TGTGCCAGCAGCCACGGATGGAGCTATGGCTACACCTTC; CDR3: CASSHGWSYGYTF; J: TRBJ1-2; V: TRBV14; size: NA; D: NA
DNA: TGCAGCGTTGAAGATGGCAGGGTCACAGATACGCAGTATTTT; CDR3: CSVEDGRVTDTQYF; J: TRBJ2-3; V: TRBV29-1; size: NA; D: NA
DNA: TGTGCCAGCAGCCAGGGGAACGGCTACACCTTC; CDR3: CASSQGNGYTF; J: TRBJ1-2; V: TRBV4-2; size: NA; D: NA
DNA: TGTGCCAGCAGTGAAGCGACGGGGTATGGCTACACCTTC; CDR3: CASSEATGYGYTF; J: TRBJ1-2; V: TRBV2; size: NA; D: NA
DNA: TGTGCCAGCAGCTTAGTGTTTGAGCAGTTCTTC; CDR3: CASSLVFEQFF; J: TRBJ2-1; V: TRBV11-1; size: NA; D: NA
DNA: TGTGCCAGCTCAGAGGGGGCTGTCACCGGGGAGCTGTTTTTT; CDR3: CASSEGAVTGELFF; J: TRBJ2-2; V: TRBV18; size: few; D: TRBD1
DNA: TGTGCCAGCAGTTTCCCAGGGGACAATGAGCAGTTCTTC; CDR3: CASSFPGDNEQFF; J: TRBJ2-1; V: TRBV27; size: NA; D: NA
DNA: TGTGCCAGCAGTTCACGACTAGCGGGAGATAGGGATACGCAGTATTTT; CDR3: CASSSRLAGDRDTQYF; J: TRBJ2-3; V: TRBV6-5; size: few; D: TRBD2
DNA: TGCGCCAGCAGCTCCCTAGTGGCAGGGGGCGATGATGGCTACACCTTC; CDR3: CASSSLVAGGDDGYTF; J: TRBJ1-2; V: TRBV5-1; size: NA; D: TRBD1
DNA: TGTGCCAGCAGTGACTCTAGCAATCAGCCCCAGCATTTT; CDR3: CASSDSSNQPQHF; J: TRBJ1-5; V: TRBV6-4; size: few; D: NA
DNA: TGTGCCAGCAGCCTGACTAGCGGGGATTACGAGCAGTACTTC; CDR3: CASSLTSGDYEQYF; J: TRBJ2-7; V: TRBV7-2; size: NA; D: TRBD2